The present TCR beta chain was sequenced within a study of shared clonotypes between healthy human individuals. In the study overall: The donor pool was made up of two women and three men aged 18 to 49.

For this clone: What it binds is unknown.

The V end lost 7 bases, the J end lost 1 base, and 10 bases lay between the germline ends. This CDR3 has 14 amino acids. CDR1 is MNHNS, CDR2 SASEGT, per germline. The repertoire was sequenced with immunoSEQ multiplex PCR; TCRdb's copy has only in-frame clones and lacks some. The sample carries roughly 2.6 million clones, about 92% recorded once. Broader study findings: Sharing across four donors was highest in naive CD4 (around 5%) and lowest in memory CD8 (roughly 0.4%).

The material sequenced was naive CD4+ T cells sorted from blood. This sample's subset: CD45RA+ positively selected. This sequence joins TRBV6-1 and TRBJ2-2, with no clear D. This clonotype was sampled from a man aged 18 to 29 in good health. CDR3 in amino acids: CASINFRNTGELFF. For the CDR3, the DNA is TGTGCCAGCATAAATTTTAGGAACACCGGGGAGCTGTTTTTT.